A single sample is the source of the 26 T cell receptor beta chains below, sequenced in a study of technical replicates of blood from a few donors. TCRdb's copy holds only in-frame clones and misses some; the assay was immunoSEQ multiplex PCR. The table shows over 90,000 clones, with around 96% occurring only once. Sequenced sample: T cells isolated from PBMCs. Receptors originate from a human donor in good health.

This clone came up a few times. This chain connects TRBV1 to TRBJ2-7; the table's D call, TRBD2, has no DNA check behind it. TRBV1 is listed as a pseudogene. The CDR3 loop spans 13 amino acids. The CDR3, as DNA: TGCACCACCGAATTGACTAGCGGGAGTGTGCAGTACTTC. It codes for CTTELTSGSVQYF.

The J gene is TRBJ1-1, the V gene TRBV5-3, with a possible D match to TRBD1 (5 bases). TRBV5-3 is an ORF for which the function is uncertain. The length of the CDR3 is 15 residues. Trimming removed 5 bases from V and 1 base from J, with 15 bases in between. The CDR3 spells CARRDARGGNTEAFF. DNA of the CDR3: TGTGCCAGAAGGGACGCAAGGGGAGGGAACACTGAAGCTTTCTTT.

In nucleotides, the CDR3 is TGTGCCAGCAGCCAAGAACGTTGGGCATATTTAGCTTTCTTT. It yields the protein CASSQERWAYLAFF. The chain is built from TRBV14 and TRBJ1-1; no reliable D call. Germline V lookup: CDR1 SGHDN, CDR2 FVKESK. V was clipped by 0 bases and J by 10 bases, with 15 bases between them. This CDR3 is 14 amino acids long.

The chain combines TRBV5-1 with TRBJ1-1; D is uncertain. The length of the CDR3 is 13 residues. Germline V lookup: CDR1 SGHRS, CDR2 YFSETQ. Trimming cost V 4 bases and J 5 bases, with 12 bases left between them. CDR3: CASSDSVGTEAFF. The CDR3 nucleotides are TGCGCCAGCAGCGACTCCGTAGGAACTGAAGCTTTCTTT.

This sequence joins TRBV18 and TRBJ1-5; 10 positions match TRBD1. Losses at the gene ends were 3 bases for V and 3 bases for J; bases not matched to a gene: 5. Germline lookup yields CDR1 KGHSH and CDR2 LQKENI. CDR3 size: 16 residues. The CDR3 spells CASSPRTGGNNQPQHF. The CDR3 region has the DNA TGTGCCAGCTCACCGAGGACAGGGGGGAACAATCAGCCCCAGCATTTT.

The chain has TRBV10-3 and TRBJ2-7, with D possibly matching TRBD1 (6 bases). Trimming stripped 5 bases from V and 0 bases from J, with 17 bases between. In germline, CDR1 is ENHRY, CDR2 SYGVKD. This CDR3 is built from 16 residues. CDR3 residues: CAISLGGPSSSYEQYF. CDR3 bases: TGTGCCATCAGTCTAGGGGGACCATCCTCCTCCTACGAGCAGTACTTC.

This chain connects TRBV7-6 to TRBJ2-1; no clear D gene. This CDR3 contains 17 residues. Trimming pared 0 bases from V and 0 bases from J, leaving 12 bases between. The germline V gene encodes CDR1 SGHVS and CDR2 FNYEAQ. The DNA for the CDR3 is TGTGCCAGCAGCTTAGCGCCGGCGGAGAGCTCCTACAATGAGCAGTTCTTC. Its translation: CASSLAPAESSYNEQFF.

The chain combines TRBV9 with TRBJ2-3; D not certain. Deletions cut 3 bases from V and 0 bases from J, with 2 bases between. This CDR3 comprises 12 residues. Per the germline V gene, CDR1 is SGDLS and CDR2 is YYNGEE. The CDR3 region has the DNA TGTGCCAGCAGCGCGAGCACAGATACGCAGTATTTT. Protein product: CASSASTDTQYF.

V is TRBV7-2 and J is TRBJ1-2, with 7 bases matching TRBD1. CDR1 and CDR2 (germline): SGHTA, FQGNSA. This CDR3 contains 15 residues. Trimming removed 5 bases from V and 4 bases from J; junction bases left unmatched: 10. CDR3 amino acids: CASSQDRVGGYGYTF. In nucleotides, the CDR3 is TGTGCCAGCAGCCAAGACAGGGTTGGGGGCTATGGCTACACCTTC.

V is TRBV10-1 and J is TRBJ2-7; weak D call: TRBD1 (6 bases). Germline-derived CDR1 and CDR2 are WNHNN and SYGVQD (reference sequence). V was cut by 6 bases and J by 0 bases, with 9 bases left in between. This CDR3 is built from 13 residues. The chain's CDR3 is CASSRTASYEQYF. CDR3 sequence (DNA): TGCGCCAGCAGCAGGACAGCCTCCTACGAGCAGTACTTC.

The chain combines TRBV6-1 with TRBJ1-2, with D unresolved. Germline lookup yields CDR1 MNHNS and CDR2 SASEGT. Trimming removed 2 bases at V and 8 bases at J, with 21 bases between. The CDR3 sequence is 16 residues long. DNA for the CDR3: TGTGCCAGCAGTGAAATCTTCGGGGTAGGGCGGTACGGCTACACCTTC. The encoded protein is CASSEIFGVGRYGYTF.

The chain combines TRBV6-5 with TRBJ1-4; no reliable D call. Deletions cut 2 bases from V and 4 bases from J, with 11 bases between. The CDR3 is 15 amino acids. Per the germline V gene, CDR1 is MNHEY and CDR2 is SVGAGI. The CDR3 spells CASSYGSGNNEKLFF. CDR3 nucleotide sequence: TGTGCCAGCAGTTACGGGTCGGGGAATAATGAAAAACTGTTTTTT.

The chain uses TRBV9 and TRBJ1-2, with 7 nucleotides matching TRBD1. With V trimmed by 6 bases and J by 4 bases, 12 bases remained unmatched. Germline CDR1 is SGDLS and CDR2 is YYNGEE. The CDR3 totals 15 residues. The CDR3: CASTRGTAEPYGYTF. The CDR3 DNA follows: TGTGCCAGCACCAGGGGGACAGCTGAGCCCTATGGCTACACCTTC.

This clone has only one observation. The rearrangement joins TRBV4-1 to TRBJ2-5; 10 positions agree with TRBD2. CDR1 and CDR2 from the germline V gene are MGHRA and YSYEKL. J lost 4 bases, V lost 3 bases, and 14 bases had no gene match. This CDR3 region has 18 residues. The CDR3 DNA reads as TGCGCCAGCAGCCAGACAGCTTTATTGGCTAGCGGGAGAGAGACCCAGTACTTC. It specifies CASSQTALLASGRETQYF.

DNA of the CDR3: TGTGCCAGCAGCTTAGATAGCCAGACCGGTGGGAGCTTGGATGAGCAGTTCTTC. Translated: CASSLDSQTGGSLDEQFF. The genes are TRBV11-2 and TRBJ2-1; the D gene is possibly TRBD2 (5 bases). The CDR3 has 18 amino acids. V lost 0 bases and J 8 bases, leaving 23 bases between the germline ends. CDR1 is SGHAT, CDR2 FQNNGV, per germline.

Turning to this clone: One junction end disagrees with the germline gene, perhaps due to a read error. The chain couples TRBV2 to TRBJ2-7, with 12 positions matching TRBD2. The CDR3 has 15 residues. Germline V gives CDR1 SNHLY, CDR2 FYNNEI. In nucleotides, the CDR3 is TGTGCCAGCAGTGAAGATGCTAGCGGGGGGGATGGGAGAGACTTC. Translated: CASSEDASGGDGRDF.

This clone appeared a few times. The chain combines TRBV4-1 with TRBJ2-1, with a possible D match to TRBD1 (6 bases). Germline-derived CDR1 and CDR2 are MGHRA and YSYEKL. There are 17 residues in the CDR3. V shed 7 bases and J shed 0 bases, with 19 bases lying between them. The CDR3 here is CASTPGPGQNSYNEQFF. Here the CDR3 DNA reads TGCGCCAGCACCCCAGGCCCGGGACAAAACTCCTACAATGAGCAGTTCTTC.

The CDR3 DNA reads as TGTGCCAGCAGTTTATACAGGAACACAGATACGCAGTATTTT. As protein: CASSLYRNTDTQYF. This chain links TRBV27 with TRBJ2-3; D may be TRBD1 (5 bases). The V end lost 1 base, the J end lost 2 bases, and 7 bases lay between the germline ends. Germline lookup yields CDR1 MNHEY and CDR2 SMNVEV (reference sequence). The CDR3 extends over 14 amino acids.

The V call is TRBV5-1, the J call TRBJ1-2, with D uncertain. CDR1 is SGHRS and CDR2 is YFSETQ in the germline V gene. This CDR3 contains 15 residues. V lost 4 bases to trimming and J lost 4 bases, with 17 bases between them. CDR3 bases: TGCGCCAGCAGCCCGGGAGGCCAAAATGGCTATGGCTACACCTTC. This codes for CASSPGGQNGYGYTF.

This clone has just one count. V gene TRBV19 combines with J gene TRBJ2-2; possible D gene TRBD1, 5 bases. CDR1 is LNHDA and CDR2 is SQIVND in the germline V gene (reference sequence). This CDR3 has 15 residues. The V end was cut by 6 bases, the J end by 6 bases, with 17 bases between. CDR3 region: CASRKTDPLPGELFF. The CDR3 nucleotides are TGTGCCAGTAGGAAGACAGACCCCCTTCCCGGGGAGCTGTTTTTT.

This clone was seen a few times. The J gene is TRBJ2-7, the V gene TRBV6-5; TRBD1 matches at 11 bases. The germline CDR1 and CDR2 sequences are MNHEY and SVGAGI. The V and J ends lost 5 bases and 9 bases, in that order; junction bases with no gene match: 9. This CDR3 region has 14 residues. CDR3 nucleotide sequence: TGTGCCAGCAGTGTTTCCGGGACAGGGGGGAGGCAGTACTTC. It yields the protein CASSVSGTGGRQYF.

The V and J genes are TRBV7-6 and TRBJ2-7; 13 nucleotides match TRBD2. The CDR3 spans 17 residues. The V segment lost 5 bases and the J segment 4 bases; nucleotides outside the gene matches: 11. Germline V gives CDR1 SGHVS, CDR2 FNYEAQ. Here the CDR3 reads CASSQDTSGRAIYEQYF. The DNA for the CDR3 is TGTGCCAGCAGCCAGGACACTAGCGGGAGGGCCATTTACGAGCAGTACTTC.

This clone appeared a single time. This chain links TRBV28 with TRBJ1-1, with TRBD1 identical over 8 bases. V lost 3 bases and J lost 0; bases outside the gene matches: 6. CDR1 is MDHEN, CDR2 SYDVKM, per germline. CDR3 size: 16 residues. CDR3 nucleotide sequence: TGTGCCAGCAGTTTCCCCAGGGGGCCCTTGAACACTGAAGCTTTCTTT. Protein: CASSFPRGPLNTEAFF.

The chain joins TRBV9 to TRBJ2-1; D is undetermined. Trimming took 0 bases from V and 9 from J, leaving 7 bases between them. The CDR3 runs to 12 residues. Germline lookup yields CDR1 SGDLS and CDR2 YYNGEE. The DNA for the CDR3 is TGTGCCAGCAGCGTAGCTTTTAGTGAGCAGTTCTTC. This encodes CASSVAFSEQFF.

This chain uses TRBV5-5 with TRBJ2-7; no reliable D call. Looked up from germline, CDR1 is SGHKS and CDR2 is YYEKEE (reference sequence). This CDR3 has 13 residues. The V end lost 3 bases, the J end lost 3 bases, and 10 bases lay between the germline ends. The CDR3 protein is CASSSGLLYEQYF. CDR3 nucleotides: TGTGCCAGCAGCTCTGGGCTTCTCTACGAGCAGTACTTC. Full variable domain (remainder filled in from reference TRBV5-5 and TRBJ2-7): DAGVTQSPTHLIKTRGQQVTLRCSPISGHKSVSWYQQVLGQGPQFIFQYYEKEERGRGNFPDRFSARQFPNYSSELNVNALLLGDSALYLCASSSGLLYEQYFGPGTRLTVT.

The chain combines TRBV5-4 with TRBJ2-7; TRBD2 matches 9 bases. CDR1 is SGHNT and CDR2 is YYREEE in the germline V gene (reference sequence). With 4 bases clipped from V and 2 bases from J, the junction kept 10 bases outside the gene matches. The CDR3 consists of 16 residues. The CDR3 sequence: CASSPRGLAETYEQYF. DNA for the CDR3: TGTGCCAGCAGCCCCCGGGGACTAGCTGAAACCTACGAGCAGTACTTC.